Each of the 27 T cell receptor beta chains below was sequenced from the same sample in a study of blood T cell repertoires in COVID-19. Here immunoSEQ multiplex PCR was the method, and the copy in TCRdb shows in-frame clones only, minus some. The sample lists a few hundred thousand clones, 80% to 90% occurring once. The sample comprised peripheral blood. The receptors stem from a middle-aged woman who had recovered from COVID-19.

V is TRBV9 and J is TRBJ2-7; TRBD2 aligns across 9 bases. There are 17 residues in the CDR3. In germline, CDR1 is SGDLS, CDR2 YYNGEE. J lost 5 bases, V lost 3 bases, and 15 bases had no gene match. CDR3 sequence: CASSAQGGTSLADEQYF. The CDR3 DNA reads TGTGCCAGCAGCGCCCAGGGGGGGACTAGCCTGGCCGACGAGCAGTACTTC.

V is TRBV7-9 and J is TRBJ1-1; 9 nucleotides match TRBD1. Germline V gene sequence: CDR1 SEHNR, CDR2 FQNEAQ (reference sequence). V was clipped by 7 bases and J by 2 bases; unmatched bases: 11. CDR3 length: 16 residues. CDR3 coding DNA: TGTGCCAGCACCGCCGTGACAGGGGGGTTTAACACTGAAGCTTTCTTT. Its translation is CASTAVTGGFNTEAFF.

This chain joins TRBV7-2 and TRBJ2-7; D is undetermined. Germline CDR1 reads SGHTA; CDR2 reads FQGNSA. V dropped 5 bases and J dropped 4 bases, with 15 bases sitting between them. The CDR3 has 14 amino acids. The CDR3 DNA follows: TGTGCCAGCAGCACCCCGGGTGTAGATTACGAGCAGTACTTC. This gives the protein CASSTPGVDYEQYF.

The rearrangement links TRBV3-1 (or the pseudogene TRBV3-2) to TRBJ1-1; D ambiguous. Deletions cut 3 bases from V and 5 bases from J, with 13 bases between. The CDR3 totals 14 residues. CDR1 is LGHDT, CDR2 YNNKEL, per germline (reference sequence). CDR3 DNA sequence: TGTGCCAGCAGCCACCTAGACCGGTGGACTGAAGCTTTCTTT. This encodes CASSHLDRWTEAFF.

This clone was observed a handful of times. The chain uses TRBV18 and TRBJ2-7, with a tentative D call TRBD2 (5 bases). This CDR3 has 15 residues. The germline V and J ends were trimmed by 3 bases and 5 bases, with 17 bases remaining between them. Germline CDR1 is KGHSH and CDR2 is LQKENI. The CDR3 DNA is TGTGCCAGCTCACCGGCTAGTACTAGGAGCGACGAGCAGTACTTC. Translated, it gives CASSPASTRSDEQYF.

This chain connects TRBV5-1 to TRBJ2-2; the D gene is possibly TRBD1 (6 bases). Germline assignment: CDR1 SGHRS and CDR2 YFSETQ. The length of the CDR3 is 15 residues. With 6 bases removed from V and 6 bases from J, the gap between germline ends came to 18 bases. CDR3 nucleotide sequence: TGCGCCAGCACGCAAACAGGGACGGTCGCCGGGGAGCTGTTTTTT. This sequence encodes CASTQTGTVAGELFF.

This sequence joins TRBV24-1 and TRBJ2-1; D gene uncertain. The germline gives CDR1 KGHDR, CDR2 SFDVKD. The CDR3 is 13 amino acids. Deletions cut 5 bases from V and 3 bases from J, with 7 bases between. The CDR3 region has the DNA TGTGCCACCAGTGGAGTAGACTACAATGAGCAGTTCTTC. Translated, it gives CATSGVDYNEQFF.

Written as DNA, the CDR3 is TGTGCCAGCAGCGTACAGTCTAGCACAGATACGCAGTATTTT. It is translated as CASSVQSSTDTQYF. This chain links TRBV9 with TRBJ2-3; D is unclear. The CDR3 runs to 14 residues. CDR1 and CDR2 from the germline V gene are SGDLS and YYNGEE. Trimming shortened V by 1 base and J by 0 bases, and 6 bases separated the two germline ends.

This clone was counted a single time. In DNA form, the CDR3 reads TGTGCCAGCAGTTACTCCCAGGCAGAAACTAATGAAAAACTGTTTTTT. Its protein is CASSYSQAETNEKLFF. The chain has TRBV6-5 and TRBJ1-4; D gene ambiguous. The germline V gene has CDR1 MNHEY and CDR2 SVGAGI. The ends were cut back, 0 bases at V and 1 base at J, with 9 bases in the middle. The CDR3 sequence is 16 residues long.

This chain joins TRBV7-2 and TRBJ1-5; D unclear. The V gene lost 2 bases and the J gene lost 2 bases, with 7 bases spanning the gap. Germline-derived CDR1 and CDR2 are SGHTA and FQGNSA. CDR3 length: 14 amino acids. CDR3: CASSLMRGNQPQHF. In DNA, the CDR3 is TGTGCCAGCAGCTTAATGAGGGGCAATCAGCCCCAGCATTTT.

This CDR3 is CASSLLGTGVAEKLFF. In nucleotides, the CDR3 is TGTGCCAGCAGCCTCCTCGGGACAGGGGTCGCTGAAAAACTGTTTTTT. V usage is TRBV9 and J usage is TRBJ1-4, with TRBD1 identical over 10 bases. Trimming cost V 4 bases and J 7 bases; bases outside gene matches: 10. This CDR3 is built from 16 residues. Germline loops: CDR1 SGDLS, CDR2 YYNGEE.

V is TRBV12-3 or TRBV12-4 and J is TRBJ2-7; weak D call: TRBD2 (6 bases). V lost 6 bases, J lost 0 bases, and 9 bases lay in between. The length of the CDR3 is 13 residues. The CDR3 here is CASRRDRSYEQYF. The CDR3 DNA reads as TGTGCCAGCAGGCGGGACCGCTCCTACGAGCAGTACTTC.

The chain employs TRBV29-1 and TRBJ1-1; D is uncertain. Germline lookup yields CDR1 SQVTM and CDR2 ANQGSEA. The length of the CDR3 is 11 residues. Between the trimmed V and J ends, which lost 6 bases and 3 bases, there was a span of 8 bases. The CDR3 region has the DNA TGCAGCGTCCCCAGTCACACTGAAGCTTTCTTT. It encodes CSVPSHTEAFF.

This chain uses TRBV12-3 or TRBV12-4 with TRBJ2-3; weak D call: TRBD1 (6 bases). Trimming removed 6 bases at V and 2 bases at J, with 9 bases between. This CDR3 has 13 amino acids. Here the CDR3 DNA reads TGTGCCAGCAGAGGGGGTTTCACAGATACGCAGTATTTT. Translation: CASRGGFTDTQYF.

The chain recombines TRBV10-1 with TRBJ2-3; the D is unclear. This CDR3 has 13 amino acids. Germline V gene lookup returns CDR1 WNHNN and CDR2 SYGVQD (reference sequence). The germline V and J ends were trimmed by 3 bases and 2 bases, with 6 bases remaining between them. For the CDR3, the DNA is TGCGCCAGCAGTGAAGACTCCACAGATACGCAGTATTTT. This sequence encodes CASSEDSTDTQYF.

V gene TRBV7-6 combines with J gene TRBJ1-2; possible D gene TRBD1, 5 bases. The CDR3 contains 16 residues. Germline lookup yields CDR1 SGHVS and CDR2 FNYEAQ. Trimming took off 2 bases at V and 5 bases at J, with 18 bases between the two ends. CDR3 sequence reads: CASSLQTVVLGYGYTF. The CDR3 region has the DNA TGTGCCAGCAGCTTACAGACAGTCGTTCTCGGATATGGCTACACCTTC.

This rearrangement joins TRBV29-1 to TRBJ2-5; TRBD2 aligns across 7 bases. The CDR3 length is 14 residues. V was pared by 4 bases and J by 4 bases, with 9 bases of the junction left unmatched. The germline CDR1 and CDR2 sequences are SQVTM and ANQGSEA. The DNA of the CDR3 is TGCAGCGTTGGTCCTAGCGGAGTAGGAGAGACCCAGTACTTC. Amino acid sequence: CSVGPSGVGETQYF.

This clone appeared a single time. CDR3 amino acids: CASSQLLAGGPYTQYF. The DNA of the CDR3 is TGCGCCAGCAGCCAATTACTAGCGGGGGGGCCGTATACGCAGTATTTT. The chain is built from TRBV4-3 and TRBJ2-3; 13 nucleotides agree with TRBD2. Germline assignment: CDR1 LGHNA and CDR2 YSLEER. The junction had 6 bases not matched to a gene; V was cut back by 2 bases and J by 7 bases. The CDR3 covers 16 residues.

The chain has TRBV29-1 and TRBJ2-7; TRBD1 matches at 7 bases. This CDR3 spans 13 amino acids. The ends lost 4 bases at V and 5 bases at J; junction bases unmatched: 8. Germline V CDR1 and CDR2: SQVTM, ANQGSEA. The CDR3 sequence: CSVAPTGIHEQYF. The CDR3 DNA sequence: TGCAGCGTTGCACCGACAGGGATACACGAGCAGTACTTC.

The J gene is TRBJ2-3, the V gene TRBV5-5; no clear D gene. Germline values: CDR1 SGHKS, CDR2 YYEKEE (reference sequence). The CDR3 consists of 12 residues. Trimming took 4 bases from V and 6 from J, leaving 9 bases between them. The CDR3 coding sequence is TGTGCCAGCAGCCTAGTTGAGGATACGCAGTATTTT. As protein: CASSLVEDTQYF.

The gene calls are TRBV24-1 and TRBJ1-5; 8 positions match TRBD1. CDR1 and CDR2 from the germline V gene are KGHDR and SFDVKD. This CDR3 has 17 amino acids. V shed 8 bases and J 3 bases; nucleotides not matched to a gene: 14. CDR3 region: CATTLIHPGQDNQPQHF. The CDR3 DNA reads TGTGCCACCACCCTCATACATCCGGGACAGGACAATCAGCCCCAGCATTTT.

CDR3 in amino acids: CASSPPGLAEAGELFF. As DNA, the CDR3 is TGTGCCAGCAGCCCTCCGGGACTAGCGGAAGCCGGGGAGCTGTTTTTT. This sequence joins TRBV7-9 and TRBJ2-2; TRBD2 agrees at 11 bases. V was pared by 5 bases and J by 6 bases, with 8 bases of the junction left unmatched. Per the germline V gene, CDR1 is SEHNR and CDR2 is FQNEAQ (reference sequence). The CDR3 sequence is 16 residues long.

V and J are TRBV5-6 and TRBJ2-6; 7 bases align to TRBD1. Losses at the gene ends were 2 bases for V and 4 bases for J; bases not matched to a gene: 9. Per the germline V gene, CDR1 is SGHDT and CDR2 is YYEEEE. The CDR3 covers 17 residues. The CDR3 spells CASSLKQDRYGANVLTF. The CDR3 coding sequence is TGTGCCAGCAGCTTAAAACAGGACAGGTACGGGGCCAACGTCCTGACTTTC.

The CDR3 sequence: CASSQTGTEETQYF. CDR3 sequence (DNA): TGTGCCAGCAGCCAAACCGGGACAGAAGAGACCCAGTACTTC. The chain links TRBV28 to TRBJ2-5, with 7 bases matching TRBD1. CDR3 length: 14 amino acids. The V gene's germline CDR1 is MDHEN and CDR2 SYDVKM. The V segment lost 6 bases and the J segment 3 bases; nucleotides outside the gene matches: 7.

This chain connects TRBV6-2 or TRBV6-3 to TRBJ2-7; D remains unclear. The CDR3 runs 12 residues. The germline gives CDR1 MNHEY, CDR2 SVGEGT. Trimming removed 1 base at V and 3 bases at J, with 4 bases between. CDR3 loop: CASSYFLYEQYF. The CDR3, as DNA: TGTGCCAGCAGTTACTTCCTCTACGAGCAGTACTTC.

J is TRBJ1-1 and V is TRBV19, with D perhaps matching TRBD1 (5 bases). V lost 6 bases and J lost 5, with 13 bases in between. In germline, CDR1 is LNHDA, CDR2 SQIVND (reference sequence). The CDR3 loop spans 13 amino acids. CDR3 bases: TGTGCCAGTAGATTCGACAGTTCTACTGAAGCTTTCTTT. It is translated as CASRFDSSTEAFF.

This chain connects TRBV19 to TRBJ2-2; 10 bases fit TRBD2. The CDR3 spans 19 residues. V shed 5 bases and J 6 bases; nucleotides not matched to a gene: 18. Germline V gene lookup returns CDR1 LNHDA and CDR2 SQIVND (reference sequence). Written as DNA, the CDR3 is TGTGCCAGTAGTTCGGCTAGCGGGAGTGTGGGTGACTCCCCCGGGGAGCTGTTTTTT. It encodes CASSSASGSVGDSPGELFF. Supplemented by reference TRBV19 and TRBJ2-2, the full variable domain reads DGGITQSPKYLFRKEGQNVTLSCEQNLNHDAMYWYRQDPGQGLRLIYYSQIVNDFQKGDIAEGYSVSREKKESFPLTVTSAQKNPTAFYLCASSSASGSVGDSPGELFFGEGSRLTVL.